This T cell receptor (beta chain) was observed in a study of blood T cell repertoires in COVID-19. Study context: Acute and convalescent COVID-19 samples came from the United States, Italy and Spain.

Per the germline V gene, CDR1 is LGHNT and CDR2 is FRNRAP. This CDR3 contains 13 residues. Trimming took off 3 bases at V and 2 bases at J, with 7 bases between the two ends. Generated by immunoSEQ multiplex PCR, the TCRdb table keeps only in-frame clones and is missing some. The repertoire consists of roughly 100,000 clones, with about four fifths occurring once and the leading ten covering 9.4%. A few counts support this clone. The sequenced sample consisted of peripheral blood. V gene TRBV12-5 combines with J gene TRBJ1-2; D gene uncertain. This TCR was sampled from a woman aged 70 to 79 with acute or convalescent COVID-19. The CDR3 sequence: CASGFGPNYGYTF. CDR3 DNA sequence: TGTGCTAGTGGTTTTGGGCCCAACTATGGCTACACCTTC.